This TCR beta chain stems from a study of technical replicates of blood from a handful of donors. Data came from immunoSEQ multiplex PCR; TCRdb stores just in-frame clones and leaves some out. Among 76,000 or so clones, about 91% were seen once, and the ten largest hold 0.25%. J lost 0 bases, V lost 0 bases, and 8 bases had no gene match. Germline values: CDR1 LNHNV, CDR2 YYDKDF (reference sequence). CDR3 length equals 17 residues. The chain employs TRBV15 and TRBJ2-7; 7 bases line up with TRBD2. The sequence came from a human donor in good health. Sequencing was done on a sample of T cells isolated from PBMCs. CDR3 protein: CATSRDVGRESSYEQYF. The CDR3 DNA follows: TGTGCCACCAGCAGAGATGTCGGGCGGGAGAGCTCCTACGAGCAGTACTTC.